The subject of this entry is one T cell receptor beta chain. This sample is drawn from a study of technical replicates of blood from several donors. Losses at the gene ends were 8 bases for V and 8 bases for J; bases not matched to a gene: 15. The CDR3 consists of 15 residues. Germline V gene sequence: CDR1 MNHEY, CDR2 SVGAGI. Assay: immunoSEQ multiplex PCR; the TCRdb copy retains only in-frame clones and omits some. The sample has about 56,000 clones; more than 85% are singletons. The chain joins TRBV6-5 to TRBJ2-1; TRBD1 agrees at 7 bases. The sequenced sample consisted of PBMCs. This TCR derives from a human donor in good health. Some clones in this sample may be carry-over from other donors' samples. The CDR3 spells CASQEAGGRKDEQFF. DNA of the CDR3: TGTGCCAGCCAGGAGGCAGGGGGACGAAAGGATGAGCAGTTCTTC.